Listed here are 5 T cell receptor beta chains from one sample, sequenced in a study of beta chain features in type 1 diabetes. Since all of the isolated RNA was reverse transcribed, expressed TCRB transcripts were what got sequenced. Assay used: immunoSEQ multiplex PCR; TCRdb lists only in-frame clones, some missing. The data contain around 450,000 clones, over 9.5% of them seen just once; the ten biggest clones take up over 0.035%. Sequences were obtained from naive CD4+ T cells from blood. Source of these receptors: a woman younger than 35 in good health.

This clone was detected only a few times. The V gene is TRBV4-1, the J gene TRBJ2-7, with 8 bases matching TRBD2. V lost 5 bases and J lost 4; bases outside the gene matches: 13. Per the germline V gene, CDR1 is MGHRA and CDR2 is YSYEKL. The CDR3 is 16 residues long. The DNA of the CDR3 is TGCGCCAGCAGCAAGATATCGGGACTAGACGCTTACGAGCAGTACTTC. This gives the protein CASSKISGLDAYEQYF.

The chain recombines TRBV10-3 with TRBJ2-7; D may be TRBD2 (5 bases). CDR3 size: 15 residues. The germline gives CDR1 ENHRY, CDR2 SYGVKD. The ends were cut back, 2 bases at V and 4 bases at J, with 15 bases in the middle. DNA for the CDR3: TGTGCCATCAGTGAGGGGCCCCGGGGAAGGTACGAGCAGTACTTC. Protein sequence: CAISEGPRGRYEQYF.

The V call is TRBV9, the J call TRBJ2-3; D gene unclear. Trimming shortened V by 0 bases and J by 0 bases, and 11 bases separated the two germline ends. CDR3 length equals 16 residues. CDR1 is SGDLS and CDR2 is YYNGEE in the germline V gene. The CDR3 sequence is CASSVGELTSTDTQYF. CDR3 DNA: TGTGCCAGCAGCGTAGGAGAGCTGACTAGCACAGATACGCAGTATTTT.

This clone was seen a few times. The CDR3 reads CASSEAAGTGNNEQFF. CDR3 nucleotides: TGTGCCAGCAGTGAGGCCGCCGGGACAGGGAACAATGAGCAGTTCTTC. The rearrangement uses TRBV2 and TRBJ2-1, with 9 bases matching TRBD1. The CDR3 contains 16 residues. Germline V lookup: CDR1 SNHLY, CDR2 FYNNEI. Germline trimming cut 3 bases from V and 5 bases from J; bases unmatched to any gene: 8.

The chain carries TRBV23-1 and TRBJ2-7, with TRBD1 matching over 10 bases. TRBV23-1 is recorded as an ORF, its role being uncertain. The CDR3 runs to 17 residues. J was trimmed by 3 bases and V by 4 bases; bases with no gene match: 12. CDR3 sequence reads: CASSRLKPGQGYYEQYF. CDR3 DNA: TGCGCCAGCAGTCGCCTCAAACCGGGACAGGGGTACTACGAGCAGTACTTC.